These 29 T cell receptor beta chains share one sample of origin, sequenced in a study of cytomegalovirus exposure and HLA in healthy donors. Primers included in the PCR were 60 Vbeta and 13 Jbeta primers. The assay was immunoSEQ multiplex PCR, and TCRdb's table has in-frame clones only and misses some. The profile shows hundreds of thousands of clones, roughly 89% of them singletons. Sequencing was carried out using PBMCs. Receptors originate from a woman under 30 in good health and CMV-seronegative.

This chain uses TRBV7-9 with TRBJ2-1; 10 positions match TRBD2. From germline, CDR1 is SEHNR and CDR2 FQNEAQ (reference sequence). The CDR3 runs to 19 residues. V gave up 2 bases and J gave up 8 bases; unmatched junction bases: 18. The CDR3 DNA is TGTGCCAGCAGCTTAAAGCCGGGGTCTAGCGGGAGTTTGGAGTATGAGCAGTTCTTC. It encodes CASSLKPGSSGSLEYEQFF.

The gene calls are TRBV4-2 and TRBJ2-5; D possibly corresponds to TRBD1 (7 bases). This CDR3 has 16 amino acids. The germline V gene has CDR1 LGHNA and CDR2 YNFKEQ. V was trimmed by 5 bases and J by 5 bases, leaving 21 bases between them. CDR3 in amino acids: CASSAGLGGLEETQYF. CDR3 coding DNA: TGTGCCAGCAGCGCGGGGCTAGGGGGCCTAGAGGAGACCCAGTACTTC.

The J gene is TRBJ2-1, the V gene TRBV6-1, with 12 bases matching TRBD2. Germline V CDR1 and CDR2: MNHNS, SASEGT. Trimming took 5 bases from V and 9 from J; bases not matched to a gene: 8. The CDR3 covers 15 residues. This CDR3 is CASSLRLAGVIEQFF. CDR3 nucleotides: TGTGCCAGCAGTCTGAGACTAGCGGGAGTCATTGAGCAGTTCTTC.

This chain links TRBV2 with TRBJ2-7, with D possibly TRBD1 on 6 matching bases. The germline gives CDR1 SNHLY, CDR2 FYNNEI. Trimming removed 7 bases from V and 5 bases from J, with 12 bases in between. CDR3 length: 12 amino acids. As DNA, the CDR3 is TGTGCCAGCAAGGAACAGGGCGACGAGCAGTACTTC. Its protein is CASKEQGDEQYF.

This chain links TRBV4-1 with TRBJ2-7, with TRBD1 as a possible D gene (5 bases). Germline CDR1 and CDR2: MGHRA and YSYEKL. Trimming stripped 0 bases from V and 4 bases from J, with 7 bases between. The CDR3 is made up of 13 amino acids. The CDR3 sequence: CASSQESGYEQYF. DNA for the CDR3: TGCGCCAGCAGCCAAGAATCAGGGTACGAGCAGTACTTC.

This clone was detected a few times. V is TRBV11-3 and J is TRBJ2-5; TRBD1 might be the D (5 bases). Trimming cost V 5 bases and J 4 bases, with 11 bases left between them. The CDR3 is 13 residues long. Germline lookup yields CDR1 SGHNT and CDR2 YENEEA. The CDR3 sequence: CASSRNQGETQYF. CDR3 nucleotides: TGTGCCAGCAGCCGAAACCAGGGAGAGACCCAGTACTTC.

V gene TRBV9 combines with J gene TRBJ2-7; 9 bases line up with TRBD2. Trimming at V came to 4 bases and at J to 3 bases, leaving 11 bases not matched to a gene. The CDR3 extends over 16 amino acids. From germline, CDR1 is SGDLS and CDR2 YYNGEE. The CDR3 protein is CASSSKVAGDFYEQYF. The CDR3 region has the DNA TGTGCCAGCAGCAGTAAAGTAGCGGGGGATTTCTACGAGCAGTACTTC.

The chain carries TRBV30 and TRBJ2-3, with 9 nucleotides matching TRBD2. The ends lost 4 bases at V and 6 bases at J; junction bases unmatched: 14. This CDR3 has 16 amino acids. The V gene's germline CDR1 is GTSNPN and CDR2 SVGIG (reference sequence). The CDR3 DNA reads as TGTGCCTGGACAGGGGGAGGACTAGCGATGGTGGATACGCAGTATTTT. It is translated as CAWTGGGLAMVDTQYF.

The genes are TRBV14 and TRBJ2-7; TRBD2 might be the D (7 bases). V shed 0 bases and J shed 2 bases, with 11 bases lying between them. Germline V CDR1 and CDR2: SGHDN, FVKESK. The CDR3 is made up of 15 amino acids. The chain's CDR3 is CASSQDRGGAYEQYF. Written as DNA, the CDR3 is TGTGCCAGCAGCCAAGATCGCGGGGGCGCCTACGAGCAGTACTTC.

This clone was detected a few times. V gene TRBV5-1 combines with J gene TRBJ1-3, with D possibly TRBD1 on 6 matching bases. This CDR3 comprises 13 residues. Germline CDR1 SGHRS, CDR2 YFSETQ. Trimming took 6 bases from V and 2 from J, leaving 9 bases between them. CDR3 DNA sequence: TGCGCCAGCAAACAGGGACCTGGAAACACCATATATTTT. Translation: CASKQGPGNTIYF.

This CDR3 reads CAWNRQGADTQYF. The DNA of the CDR3 is TGTGCCTGGAATCGACAGGGTGCAGATACGCAGTATTTT. The V gene is TRBV30, the J gene TRBJ2-3, with TRBD1 matching over 7 bases. Germline lookup yields CDR1 GTSNPN and CDR2 SVGIG (reference sequence). This CDR3 is 13 amino acids long. V lost 4 bases, J lost 4 bases, and 5 bases stayed unmatched.

The chain uses TRBV19 and TRBJ1-5, with D perhaps TRBD1 (6 bases). V was shortened by 2 bases and J by 10 bases, with 21 bases between the two germline ends. Per germline, CDR1 LNHDA and CDR2 SQIVND (reference sequence). The CDR3 sequence is 16 residues long. The CDR3 DNA is TGTGCCAGTAGTATATCAGGGGCTTCAGGGTCTCAACCCCAGCATTTT. Residues: CASSISGASGSQPQHF. The entire variable domain, with the rest obtained from reference TRBV19 and TRBJ1-5, is as follows: DGGITQSPKYLFRKEGQNVTLSCEQNLNHDAMYWYRQDPGQGLRLIYYSQIVNDFQKGDIAEGYSVSREKKESFPLTVTSAQKNPTAFYLCASSISGASGSQPQHFGDGTRLSIL.

A remark on this clone: Within the sample, other DNA sequences also encode this same CDR3. This rearrangement joins TRBV4-2 to TRBJ2-7; TRBD2 matches at 12 bases. V lost 0 bases, J lost 3 bases, and 0 bases stayed unmatched. This CDR3 is 15 amino acids long. Germline loops: CDR1 LGHNA, CDR2 YNFKEQ. The CDR3 DNA reads TGTGCCAGCAGCCAAGAGACTAGCGGGAGCTACGAGCAGTACTTC. Translation: CASSQETSGSYEQYF.

This clone has just one count. The chain uses TRBV4-3 and TRBJ2-1; D remains ambiguous. Germline loops: CDR1 LGHNA, CDR2 YSLEER. V lost 0 bases and J lost 9, with 9 bases in between. The CDR3 runs 13 residues. CDR3 residues: CASSQEGRPEQFF. In nucleotides, the CDR3 is TGCGCCAGCAGCCAAGAGGGCCGGCCTGAGCAGTTCTTC.

The chain couples TRBV19 to TRBJ1-3; 8 bases agree with TRBD1. Trimming removed 6 bases from V and 2 bases from J; junction bases left unmatched: 0. Germline CDR1 and CDR2: LNHDA and SQIVND (reference sequence). This CDR3 is 13 amino acids long. Written as DNA, the CDR3 is TGTGCCAGTAGGACAGGGGCTGGAAACACCATATATTTT. Protein sequence: CASRTGAGNTIYF.

The chain has TRBV6-4 and TRBJ2-6; D may be TRBD1 (7 bases). Germline V gives CDR1 MRHNA, CDR2 SNTAGT. CDR3 length: 17 amino acids. Trimming removed 3 bases at V and 2 bases at J, with 14 bases between. The CDR3 DNA reads TGTGCCAGCAGTGATTGGCAGGGGGGAACTGGGGCCAACGTCCTGACTTTC. It encodes CASSDWQGGTGANVLTF.

V and J are TRBV7-9 and TRBJ2-7, with D unclear. The germline gives CDR1 SEHNR, CDR2 FQNEAQ (reference sequence). CDR3 length: 16 amino acids. V was cut by 5 bases and J by 0 bases, with 17 bases left in between. CDR3 coding DNA: TGTGCCAGCAGCCCCACATTGGGCTCAAACTCCTACGAGCAGTACTTC. It translates to CASSPTLGSNSYEQYF.

This clone has only a few counts. The chain's CDR3 is CASSEFGQANEKLFF. CDR3 nucleotides: TGCGCCAGCAGTGAGTTCGGCCAGGCGAATGAAAAACTGTTTTTT. The chain joins TRBV10-2 to TRBJ1-4; D gene uncertain. Germline CDR1 WSHSY, CDR2 SAAADI. Trimming removed 1 base at V and 5 bases at J, with 11 bases between. This CDR3 has 15 residues.

The V and J genes are TRBV6-1 and TRBJ2-7; 9 bases line up with TRBD1. The CDR3 runs to 15 residues. V lost 5 bases and J lost 5; bases outside the gene matches: 10. The germline V gene has CDR1 MNHNS and CDR2 SASEGT. CDR3 loop: CASSRAGTGHHEQYF. DNA of the CDR3: TGTGCCAGCAGTCGGGCCGGGACAGGGCATCACGAGCAGTACTTC.

This chain connects TRBV5-1 to TRBJ2-2; unclear D gene. V shed 4 bases and J shed 1 base, with 8 bases lying between them. Germline CDR1 is SGHRS and CDR2 is YFSETQ. The CDR3 extends over 14 amino acids. The DNA for the CDR3 is TGCGCCAGCAGCGTTGGGCGGAACACCGGGGAGCTGTTTTTT. Residues: CASSVGRNTGELFF.

A single count supports this clone. The chain is built from TRBV6-1 and TRBJ1-2, with D tentatively TRBD1 (5 bases). CDR3 length equals 14 residues. Germline V CDR1 and CDR2: MNHNS, SASEGT. With 5 bases removed from V and 6 bases from J, the gap between germline ends came to 16 bases. The CDR3 DNA follows: TGTGCCAGCAGTAGATTGGGGGGGTTAGATGGCTACACCTTC. Translation gives CASSRLGGLDGYTF.

This clone was observed a single time. The CDR3 sequence is CASSPGETQYF. The CDR3 DNA is TGTGCCAGCAGCCCAGGAGAGACCCAGTACTTC. J is TRBJ2-5 and V is TRBV14; D is ambiguous. V was trimmed by 4 bases and J by 4 bases, leaving 4 bases between them. The CDR3 extends over 11 amino acids. Germline V CDR1 and CDR2: SGHDN, FVKESK.

The V gene is TRBV7-6, the J gene TRBJ1-1; TRBD1 might be the D (6 bases). The V end was cut by 5 bases, the J end by 8 bases, with 18 bases between. There are 14 residues in the CDR3. CDR1 SGHVS and CDR2 FNYEAQ come from the germline V gene. The CDR3 here is CASSETGTPREAFF. CDR3 DNA sequence: TGTGCCAGCAGCGAAACCGGGACACCTCGGGAAGCTTTCTTT.

The J gene is TRBJ1-2, the V gene TRBV29-1; D perhaps matches TRBD1 (5 bases). Germline assignment: CDR1 SQVTM and CDR2 ANQGSEA. The ends were cut back, 4 bases at V and 4 bases at J, with 13 bases in the middle. The CDR3 runs 13 residues. The CDR3 loop reads CSVADSQRYGYTF. In DNA form, the CDR3 reads TGCAGCGTTGCCGACAGCCAACGCTATGGCTACACCTTC.

This rearrangement joins TRBV4-3 to TRBJ1-6, with D perhaps matching TRBD1 (5 bases). Germline loops: CDR1 LGHNA, CDR2 YSLEER. The V gene lost 0 bases and the J gene lost 13 bases, with 28 bases spanning the gap. CDR3 length equals 19 residues. This chain's CDR3 is CASSQEYNYPGGLVDPLHF. The CDR3 DNA sequence: TGCGCCAGCAGCCAAGAATATAACTACCCGGGGGGGTTAGTAGATCCCCTCCACTTT.

The chain uses TRBV10-2 and TRBJ2-7, with 7 bases that match TRBD1. This CDR3 is 14 amino acids long. Germline V gives CDR1 WSHSY, CDR2 SAAADI. J was trimmed by 1 base and V by 6 bases; bases with no gene match: 6. CDR3 in DNA: TGCGCCAGCAGGCACAGGGGCCTTTCCTACGAGCAGTACTTC. Translating gives CASRHRGLSYEQYF.

V is TRBV4-3 and J is TRBJ1-6, with TRBD1 matching over 8 bases. Germline trimming cut 4 bases from V and 8 bases from J; bases unmatched to any gene: 7. The CDR3 is made up of 15 amino acids. The germline CDR1 and CDR2 sequences are LGHNA and YSLEER. The CDR3 here is CASSRLTGVDSPLHF. The CDR3 nucleotides are TGCGCCAGCAGCCGCTTGACAGGGGTGGATTCACCCCTCCACTTT.

The table lists this clone with a count of one. The V gene is TRBV4-1, the J gene TRBJ2-1; TRBD2 matches 7 bases. Trimming cost V 1 base and J 0 bases; bases outside gene matches: 3. There are 16 residues in the CDR3. Germline V lookup: CDR1 MGHRA, CDR2 YSYEKL. CDR3 in amino acids: CASSQAGTNSYNEQFF. The DNA of the CDR3 is TGCGCCAGCAGCCAAGCAGGGACTAACTCCTACAATGAGCAGTTCTTC.

CDR3 DNA sequence: TGCGCCAGCAGCTCCGGGACAGGGAGGTCCATGAACACTGAAGCTTTCTTT. It yields the protein CASSSGTGRSMNTEAFF. The rearrangement uses TRBV5-1 and TRBJ1-1, with 9 bases that match TRBD1. Trimming took 3 bases from V and 0 from J; bases not matched to a gene: 9. CDR3 size: 17 residues. Germline V gives CDR1 SGHRS, CDR2 YFSETQ. Combining the CDR3 with reference TRBV5-1 and TRBJ1-1 gives the whole variable domain KAGVTQTPRYLIKTRGQQVTLSCSPISGHRSVSWYQQTPGQGLQFLFEYFSETQRNKGNFPGRFSGRQFSNSRSEMNVSTLELGDSALYLCASSSGTGRSMNTEAFFGQGTRLTVV.